These 10 T cell receptor beta chains originate from one sample sequenced in a study of blood T cell repertoires in COVID-19. Profiled with immunoSEQ multiplex PCR; TCRdb holds only in-frame clones, not every one. Of hundreds of thousands of clones listed, around 91% are singletons. Sequencing used PBMCs or T cells enriched from blood (not recorded which). The receptors derive from a woman in her late teens or twenties with acute COVID-19.

J is TRBJ1-3 and V is TRBV5-6; D ambiguous. V was pared by 4 bases and J by 5 bases, with 16 bases between. The germline V gene has CDR1 SGHDT and CDR2 YYEEEE. The CDR3 has 15 residues. CDR3 nucleotides: TGTGCCAGCAGCCACCCCCTAACCGCGAGAAACACCATATATTTT. It yields the protein CASSHPLTARNTIYF.

For this clone: The same CDR3 can be traced to other DNA sequences in this sample. This sequence joins TRBV5-1 and TRBJ1-4; 7 bases map to TRBD1. The CDR3 consists of 15 residues. Trimming cost V 0 bases and J 3 bases; bases outside gene matches: 2. Per germline, CDR1 SGHRS and CDR2 YFSETQ. CDR3: CASSLGGQPNEKLFF. The CDR3 DNA follows: TGCGCCAGCAGCTTGGGGGGACAGCCTAATGAAAAACTGTTTTTT.

The V call is TRBV28, the J call TRBJ2-7, with D maybe TRBD2 (5 bases). CDR3 size: 13 residues. Germline CDR1 MDHEN, CDR2 SYDVKM. Trimming took off 5 bases at V and 5 bases at J, with 13 bases between the two ends. The CDR3 loop reads CASSEGVEDEQYF. In DNA form, the CDR3 reads TGTGCCAGCAGTGAGGGTGTAGAGGACGAGCAGTACTTC.

The J gene is TRBJ1-2, the V gene TRBV6-5, with TRBD1 matching 9 bases. CDR1 MNHEY and CDR2 SVGAGI come from the germline V gene. V was clipped by 4 bases and J by 6 bases; unmatched bases: 9. The CDR3 covers 15 residues. CDR3 nucleotides: TGTGCCAGCAGTTCCGCGGGGACAGGGAAGGATGGCTACACCTTC. It yields the protein CASSSAGTGKDGYTF.

This rearrangement joins TRBV2 to TRBJ2-5, with D perhaps TRBD1 (5 bases). The germline gives CDR1 SNHLY, CDR2 FYNNEI. CDR3 length equals 12 residues. Trimming pared 8 bases from V and 5 bases from J, leaving 12 bases between. The CDR3 DNA follows: TGTGCCAGCCTAAGGGGTGAGGAGACCCAGTACTTC. Translation: CASLRGEETQYF. The whole variable domain, remainder taken from reference TRBV2 and TRBJ2-5, is EPEVTQTPSHQVTQMGQEVILRCVPISNHLYFYWYRQILGQKVEFLVSFYNNEISEKSEIFDDQFSVERPDGSNFTLKIRSTKLEDSAMYFCASLRGEETQYFGPGTRLLVL.

The chain recombines TRBV5-1 with TRBJ2-7; 7 bases agree with TRBD1. V gave up 4 bases and J gave up 3 bases; unmatched junction bases: 4. CDR3 length: 13 residues. From germline, CDR1 is SGHRS and CDR2 YFSETQ. The CDR3 bases are TGCGCCAGCAGCCCCCGGACAGGCTACGAGCAGTACTTC. Protein: CASSPRTGYEQYF. Full variable domain (outside the CDR3, taken from reference TRBV5-1 and TRBJ2-7): KAGVTQTPRYLIKTRGQQVTLSCSPISGHRSVSWYQQTPGQGLQFLFEYFSETQRNKGNFPGRFSGRQFSNSRSEMNVSTLELGDSALYLCASSPRTGYEQYFGPGTRLTVT.

The rearrangement joins TRBV2 to TRBJ1-1; D is undetermined. V shed 2 bases and J shed 1 base, with 11 bases lying between them. The CDR3 runs to 15 residues. Germline CDR1 is SNHLY and CDR2 is FYNNEI. The CDR3 spells CASSEFMQENTEAFF. The DNA of the CDR3 is TGTGCCAGCAGTGAATTTATGCAGGAGAACACTGAAGCTTTCTTT.

The chain carries TRBV5-5 and TRBJ2-7, with 11 positions matching TRBD2. The CDR3 is made up of 16 amino acids. Losses at the gene ends were 4 bases for V and 6 bases for J; bases not matched to a gene: 12. Germline V gene data show CDR1 as SGHKS and CDR2 as YYEKEE (reference sequence). CDR3 loop: CASSTFVAGGPGEQYF. The CDR3 coding sequence is TGTGCCAGCAGCACGTTTGTAGCGGGAGGGCCTGGCGAGCAGTACTTC. Supplemented by reference TRBV5-5 and TRBJ2-7, the full variable domain reads DAGVTQSPTHLIKTRGQQVTLRCSPISGHKSVSWYQQVLGQGPQFIFQYYEKEERGRGNFPDRFSARQFPNYSSELNVNALLLGDSALYLCASSTFVAGGPGEQYFGPGTRLTVT.

Of note for this clone: This same CDR3 is encoded by further DNA sequences in the sample. The V call is TRBV7-2, the J call TRBJ1-5; 7 bases line up with TRBD1. CDR1 and CDR2 from the germline V gene are SGHTA and FQGNSA. J gave up 5 bases and V 2 bases, and 0 bases lay outside the gene matches. This CDR3 has 13 residues. The CDR3: CASSLQGDQPQHF. The CDR3 coding sequence is TGTGCCAGCAGCTTACAGGGGGATCAGCCCCAGCATTTT. Complete variable domain (other parts from reference TRBV7-2 and TRBJ1-5): GAGVSQSPSNKVTEKGKDVELRCDPISGHTALYWYRQSLGQGLEFLIYFQGNSAPDKSGLPSDRFSAERTGGSVSTLTIQRTQQEDSAVYLCASSLQGDQPQHFGDGTRLSIL.

The V gene is TRBV3-1 (or the pseudogene TRBV3-2), the J gene TRBJ2-7; D gene unclear. The CDR3 is 12 residues long. V was cut by 3 bases and J by 2 bases, with 5 bases left in between. Germline lookup yields CDR1 LGHDT and CDR2 YNNKEL (reference sequence). In DNA form, the CDR3 reads TGTGCCAGCAGCCATTCAACCTACGAGCAGTACTTC. Translation gives CASSHSTYEQYF.